The source of this T cell receptor beta chain is a study of T cell changes during pregnancy in multiple sclerosis. The protocol was immunoSEQ multiplex PCR, while the TCRdb copy is restricted to in-frame clones and leaves out a portion. Of 75,000 to 95,000 clones in the sample, around 93% were seen once. The TCR comes from a female donor with multiple sclerosis, enrolled in a pregnancy study. The sequencing here drew on peripheral blood, taken before pregnancy.

The CDR3 is CASSLGQAINQPQHF. CDR3 DNA: TGTGCCAGCAGCTTAGGACAGGCAATCAATCAGCCCCAGCATTTT. The chain uses TRBV7-9 and TRBJ1-5; D might be TRBD1 (6 bases). Per germline, CDR1 SEHNR and CDR2 FQNEAQ (reference sequence). This CDR3 comprises 15 residues. V was cut by 1 base and J by 3 bases, with 10 bases left in between.